One and the same sample provided the 30 T cell receptor beta chains below, sequenced in a study of OX40 agonist ivuxolimab in advanced cancers. Measured with immunoSEQ multiplex PCR; TCRdb has only the in-frame clones, and not every one. The table has 20,000 to 25,000 clones, about 87% seen once. Sequenced here: CD4+ or CD8+ T cells sorted from blood, sampled in a trial of the OX40 agonist ivuxolimab. These receptors all come from an adult with an advanced solid tumor such as melanoma, head and neck, liver or kidney cancer.

This chain links TRBV4-1 with TRBJ2-7, with 7 bases that match TRBD1. The V segment lost 1 base and the J segment 0 bases; nucleotides outside the gene matches: 0. This CDR3 spans 14 amino acids. Germline V gene lookup returns CDR1 MGHRA and CDR2 YSYEKL. The CDR3 sequence: CASSQGQGSYEQYF. The CDR3 DNA is TGCGCCAGCAGCCAAGGACAGGGCTCCTACGAGCAGTACTTC.

The chain is built from TRBV4-1 and TRBJ2-7; D ambiguous. V lost 0 bases and J 3 bases, leaving 9 bases between the germline ends. Germline V gene lookup returns CDR1 MGHRA and CDR2 YSYEKL. CDR3 length equals 14 residues. CDR3: CASSQESTFYEQYF. CDR3 coding DNA: TGCGCCAGCAGCCAAGAGAGTACCTTCTACGAGCAGTACTTC.

The chain combines TRBV5-4 with TRBJ2-5; TRBD1 or TRBD2 may be the D gene (6 bases each). Trimming removed 5 bases at V and 3 bases at J, with 11 bases between. Germline-derived CDR1 and CDR2 are SGHNT and YYREEE (reference sequence). The CDR3 runs to 13 residues. The CDR3 DNA sequence: TGTGCCAGCAGAGGGGGGCGGGAAGAGACCCAGTACTTC. Amino acid sequence: CASRGGREETQYF.

The chain combines TRBV7-9 with TRBJ1-4, with 7 nucleotides matching TRBD1. CDR1 SEHNR and CDR2 FQNEAQ come from the germline V gene (reference sequence). V gave up 5 bases and J gave up 2 bases; unmatched junction bases: 14. CDR3 length equals 18 residues. The CDR3 DNA sequence: TGTGCCAGCAGCCAAGTGGGACAGCTGTCCCTTACTAATGAAAAACTGTTTTTT. It specifies CASSQVGQLSLTNEKLFF.

This sequence joins TRBV19 and TRBJ1-5; 7 bases align to TRBD1. This CDR3 has 17 residues. Germline-derived CDR1 and CDR2 are LNHDA and SQIVND (reference sequence). V shed 5 bases, J shed 5 bases, and the junction held 15 bases outside the gene matches. CDR3 in DNA: TGTGCCAGTAGTCCTCCCCCCCGGACTAGGGGGCATCAGCCCCAGCATTTT. It translates to CASSPPPRTRGHQPQHF.

The chain couples TRBV12-5 to TRBJ1-2; 12 bases line up with TRBD1. The germline V gene has CDR1 LGHNT and CDR2 FRNRAP. The CDR3 runs 18 residues. J was trimmed by 5 bases and V by 4 bases; bases with no gene match: 14. As DNA, the CDR3 is TGTGCTAGTGGTTCGACCGGGACAGGGGGCGCCCCGGTATATGGCTACACCTTC. It codes for CASGSTGTGGAPVYGYTF.

This sequence joins TRBV6-4 and TRBJ2-1; TRBD1 is a possible D gene (5 bases). The CDR3 is made up of 14 amino acids. V lost 2 bases and J 4 bases, leaving 9 bases between the germline ends. CDR1 is MRHNA, CDR2 SNTAGT, per germline. The CDR3 reads CASSDAPGYNEQFF. CDR3 nucleotide sequence: TGTGCCAGCAGTGACGCACCAGGGTACAATGAGCAGTTCTTC.

The rearrangement joins TRBV2 to TRBJ2-1; a possible D gene is TRBD2 (6 bases). V was pared by 5 bases and J by 5 bases, with 16 bases between. Germline V gene lookup returns CDR1 SNHLY and CDR2 FYNNEI. The CDR3 runs to 15 residues. CDR3 protein: CASSWTAGLNNEQFF. CDR3 nucleotide sequence: TGTGCCAGCAGTTGGACGGCGGGGTTAAACAATGAGCAGTTCTTC.

The rearrangement joins TRBV9 to TRBJ1-1, with 10 bases matching TRBD1. V lost 2 bases to trimming and J lost 4 bases; unmatched junction nucleotides: 8. Germline V gives CDR1 SGDLS, CDR2 YYNGEE. This CDR3 contains 16 residues. The chain's CDR3 is CASSVLGQGESTEAFF. CDR3 nucleotide sequence: TGTGCCAGCAGCGTCCTCGGACAGGGGGAGAGCACTGAAGCTTTCTTT. Drawing the rest from reference TRBV9 and TRBJ1-1, the complete variable domain is DSGVTQTPKHLITATGQRVTLRCSPRSGDLSVYWYQQSLDQGLQFLIQYYNGEERAKGNILERFSAQQFPDLHSELNLSSLELGDSALYFCASSVLGQGESTEAFFGQGTRLTVV.

The chain recombines TRBV21-1 with TRBJ1-1; the table's D gene call, TRBD1, was not cross checked with the DNA. TRBV21-1 is a pseudogene. The CDR3 loop spans 15 amino acids. The CDR3 DNA sequence: TGTGCCAGCAGCGAAAGCTGTAGACAGGGAGGTTTCGCTTTCTTT. Translation: CASSESCRQGGFAFF.

V and J are TRBV6-5 and TRBJ1-1; 8 bases fit TRBD1. J was trimmed by 10 bases and V by 6 bases; bases with no gene match: 4. The CDR3 contains 11 residues. Germline V gene data show CDR1 as MNHEY and CDR2 as SVGAGI. Here the CDR3 reads CASRQGVTAFF. The CDR3 nucleotides read TGTGCCAGCAGACAGGGGGTCACAGCTTTCTTT.

The genes are TRBV4-1 and TRBJ1-2, with D uncertain. This CDR3 is 13 amino acids long. With 1 base removed from V and 2 bases from J, the gap between germline ends came to 5 bases. In germline, CDR1 is MGHRA, CDR2 YSYEKL. The CDR3 DNA is TGCGCCAGCAGCCAAGGACGGAACTATGGCTACACCTTC. As protein: CASSQGRNYGYTF.

This rearrangement joins TRBV9 to TRBJ2-3; 8 positions match TRBD2. The CDR3 contains 16 residues. J gave up 5 bases and V 3 bases, and 11 bases lay outside the gene matches. The germline CDR1 and CDR2 sequences are SGDLS and YYNGEE. The CDR3 reads CASSAKFGGGLDTQYF. CDR3 nucleotides: TGTGCCAGCAGCGCCAAGTTCGGCGGGGGGTTAGATACGCAGTATTTT.

The count of this clone is one. This chain links TRBV9 with TRBJ2-2; 8 bases align to TRBD2. The CDR3 sequence is 14 residues long. Per germline, CDR1 SGDLS and CDR2 YYNGEE. V lost 5 bases to trimming and J lost 8 bases; unmatched junction nucleotides: 8. The CDR3 DNA follows: TGTGCCAGCAGAGGTCCTAGCGGGCGAGGGGAGCTGTTTTTT. Residues: CASRGPSGRGELFF.

The chain joins TRBV6-1 to TRBJ1-5, with D possibly TRBD1 on 6 matching bases. With 3 bases removed from V and 7 bases from J, the gap between germline ends came to 10 bases. The CDR3 loop spans 13 amino acids. Germline CDR1 MNHNS, CDR2 SASEGT. In DNA, the CDR3 is TGTGCCAGCAGTGACCAGGGGAACCAGCCCCAGCATTTT. As protein: CASSDQGNQPQHF.

The rearrangement links TRBV7-1 to TRBJ1-2; the D is unclear. TRBV7-1 is designated an ORF whose function remains uncertain. Trimming took 3 bases from V and 3 from J, leaving 17 bases between them. CDR3 length equals 16 residues. The CDR3 coding sequence is TGTGCCAGCAGCTCCTCTTTCGACCTACGGGACTATGGCTACACCTTC. It yields the protein CASSSSFDLRDYGYTF.

V and J are TRBV10-3 and TRBJ2-6; D is ambiguous. Trimming took off 3 bases at V and 2 bases at J, with 5 bases between the two ends. Germline-derived CDR1 and CDR2 are ENHRY and SYGVKD. This CDR3 region has 14 residues. This CDR3 is CAISDGAGANVLTF. CDR3 nucleotides: TGTGCCATCAGTGACGGTGCTGGGGCCAACGTCCTGACTTTC.

DNA of the CDR3: TGTGCCAGCAGTTTCAATACAGAGGGTGGCACAGATACGCAGTATTTT. Residues: CASSFNTEGGTDTQYF. V gene TRBV28 combines with J gene TRBJ2-3; D possibly corresponds to TRBD2 (5 bases). This CDR3 region has 16 residues. V was trimmed by 3 bases and J by 1 base, leaving 14 bases between them. Germline-derived CDR1 and CDR2 are MDHEN and SYDVKM.

The chain recombines TRBV4-3 with TRBJ1-4; 10 nucleotides match TRBD1. The germline V gene has CDR1 LGHNA and CDR2 YSLEER. The CDR3 has 15 residues. V trimming: 5 bases; J trimming: 4 bases; junction bases outside the gene matches: 4. The CDR3 protein is CASSIGTGVNEKLFF. The CDR3, as DNA: TGCGCCAGCAGCATTGGGACAGGGGTTAATGAAAAACTGTTTTTT.

The genes are TRBV7-2 and TRBJ1-4; D possibly corresponds to TRBD1 (5 bases). The CDR3 has 17 residues. V was pared by 1 base and J by 5 bases, with 17 bases between. Germline V CDR1 and CDR2: SGHTA, FQGNSA. The CDR3 sequence: CASSLDRDLTQNEKLFF. The CDR3 DNA follows: TGTGCCAGCAGCTTAGATCGGGACTTAACACAAAATGAAAAACTGTTTTTT.

The genes are TRBV29-1 and TRBJ2-7; D is ambiguous. Germline V gives CDR1 SQVTM, CDR2 ANQGSEA. The CDR3 is made up of 11 amino acids. V lost 7 bases, J lost 6 bases, and 13 bases lay in between. CDR3 sequence reads: CSAVGWGEQYF. The DNA of the CDR3 is TGCAGCGCCGTCGGGTGGGGCGAGCAGTACTTC.

The J gene is TRBJ1-5, the V gene TRBV15; D gene uncertain. The V end lost 1 base, the J end lost 5 bases, and 6 bases lay between the germline ends. Germline CDR1 LNHNV, CDR2 YYDKDF (reference sequence). The CDR3 length is 13 residues. The CDR3 DNA reads TGTGCCACCAGCAGAGTCTCTGATCAGCCCCAGCATTTT. As protein: CATSRVSDQPQHF.

Only a few counts were recorded for this clone. The chain employs TRBV29-1 and TRBJ1-1; no firm D call. CDR3 length: 11 amino acids. Trimming took off 5 bases at V and 2 bases at J, with 6 bases between the two ends. From germline, CDR1 is SQVTM and CDR2 ANQGSEA. Written as DNA, the CDR3 is TGCAGCGTTCCCGGAAACACTGAAGCTTTCTTT. Translating gives CSVPGNTEAFF.

This clone has a handful of counts. J is TRBJ1-2 and V is TRBV11-1; TRBD1 is a possible D gene (5 bases). Trimming took off 1 base at V and 5 bases at J, with 11 bases between the two ends. Germline V gene lookup returns CDR1 SGHAT and CDR2 FQDESV (reference sequence). The CDR3 has 14 residues. CDR3 region: CASSLGQGGYGYTF. In DNA form, the CDR3 reads TGTGCCAGCAGCTTAGGGCAGGGTGGATATGGCTACACCTTC.

The chain combines TRBV6-5 with TRBJ2-1; TRBD2 matches at 10 bases. This CDR3 contains 15 residues. J was trimmed by 6 bases and V by 0 bases; bases with no gene match: 2. Per germline, CDR1 MNHEY and CDR2 SVGAGI. For the CDR3, the DNA is TGTGCCAGCAGTTACTCGAAGCGGGGGGGCAATGAGCAGTTCTTC. Translated, it gives CASSYSKRGGNEQFF.

The rearrangement links TRBV5-6 to TRBJ1-1; D unresolved. This CDR3 is built from 13 residues. The V gene lost 0 bases and the J gene lost 5 bases, with 8 bases spanning the gap. Germline V CDR1 and CDR2: SGHDT, YYEEEE. The chain's CDR3 is CASSLGARTEAFF. Written as DNA, the CDR3 is TGTGCCAGCAGCTTGGGGGCAAGGACTGAAGCTTTCTTT. The complete variable domain, with remaining parts taken from reference TRBV5-6 and TRBJ1-1, reads DAGVTQSPTHLIKTRGQQVTLRCSPKSGHDTVSWYQQALGQGPQFIFQYYEEEERQRGNFPDRFSGHQFPNYSSELNVNALLLGDSALYLCASSLGARTEAFFGQGTRLTVV.

The rearrangement links TRBV27 to TRBJ1-1; D unclear. Germline CDR1 MNHEY, CDR2 SMNVEV (reference sequence). The CDR3 totals 13 residues. V was clipped by 6 bases and J by 1 base, with 9 bases between them. DNA of the CDR3: TGTGCCAGCAGCCCTGAAGGGAACACTGAAGCTTTCTTT. Translating it yields CASSPEGNTEAFF.

Here the CDR3 reads CASSFIGDPYEQYF. The CDR3, as DNA: TGTGCCAGCAGCTTTATCGGGGATCCCTACGAGCAGTACTTC. The chain is built from TRBV5-6 and TRBJ2-7; the D gene is possibly TRBD2 (5 bases). Deletions cut 2 bases from V and 2 bases from J, with 11 bases between. The CDR3 is 14 amino acids. Germline loops: CDR1 SGHDT, CDR2 YYEEEE. Filled out from reference TRBV5-6 and TRBJ2-7, the complete variable domain reads DAGVTQSPTHLIKTRGQQVTLRCSPKSGHDTVSWYQQALGQGPQFIFQYYEEEERQRGNFPDRFSGHQFPNYSSELNVNALLLGDSALYLCASSFIGDPYEQYFGPGTRLTVT.

The CDR3, as DNA: TGTGCCAGCAGCGGGTCTGGGGATAACGCCGGACTGAAAGAATATAAACTGTTTTTT. It is translated as CASSGSGDNAGLKEYKLFF. V is TRBV7-3 and J is TRBJ1-4, with D unresolved. V lost 5 bases, J lost 11 bases, and 33 bases lay in between. The CDR3 consists of 19 residues. The germline V gene encodes CDR1 SGHTA and CDR2 FQGTGA.

The CDR3 nucleotides read TGTGCCAGCAGTTTGGGGGATAGCACAGATACGCAGTATTTT. It is translated as CASSLGDSTDTQYF. This chain links TRBV27 with TRBJ2-3; D may be TRBD1 or TRBD2 (5 bases each). The CDR3 loop spans 14 amino acids. Germline V CDR1 and CDR2: MNHEY, SMNVEV (reference sequence). The V gene lost 3 bases and the J gene lost 0 bases, with 7 bases spanning the gap.